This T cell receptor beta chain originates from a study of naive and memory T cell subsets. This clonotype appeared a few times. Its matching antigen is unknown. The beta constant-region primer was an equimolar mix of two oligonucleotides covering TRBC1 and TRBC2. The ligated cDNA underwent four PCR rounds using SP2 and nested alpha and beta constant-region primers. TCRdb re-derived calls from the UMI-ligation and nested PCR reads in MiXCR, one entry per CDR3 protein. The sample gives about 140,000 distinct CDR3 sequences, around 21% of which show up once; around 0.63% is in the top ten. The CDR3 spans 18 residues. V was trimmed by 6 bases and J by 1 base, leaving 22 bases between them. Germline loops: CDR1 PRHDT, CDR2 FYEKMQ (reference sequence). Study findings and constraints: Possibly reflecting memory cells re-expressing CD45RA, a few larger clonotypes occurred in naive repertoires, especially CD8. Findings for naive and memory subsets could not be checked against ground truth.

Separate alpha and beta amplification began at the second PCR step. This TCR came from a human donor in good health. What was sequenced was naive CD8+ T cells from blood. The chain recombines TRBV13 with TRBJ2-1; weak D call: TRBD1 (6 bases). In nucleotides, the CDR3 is TGTGCCAGCAGTCAAGCCGGACAGCAGGACTTTTCCTACAATGAGCAGTTCTTC. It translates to CASSQAGQQDFSYNEQFF.